The 17 T cell receptor beta chains in this list originate from one sample, sequenced in a study of blood T cell repertoires in COVID-19. Assay used: immunoSEQ multiplex PCR; TCRdb lists only in-frame clones, some missing. The sample includes over 150,000 clones, about four fifths of them seen just once. Sequenced material: peripheral blood. The receptors come from a woman of 80 years or more with COVID-19, enrolled during active disease.

This clone came up a few times. The gene calls are TRBV19 and TRBJ2-7, with 11 bases matching TRBD2. This CDR3 contains 19 residues. V shed 6 bases and J 0 bases; nucleotides not matched to a gene: 16. In germline, CDR1 is LNHDA, CDR2 SQIVND (reference sequence). The CDR3 sequence: CASSFRGQGLAGGSYEQYF. The CDR3 nucleotides read TGTGCCAGTAGCTTCAGAGGACAGGGCCTAGCGGGAGGCTCCTACGAGCAGTACTTC.

This chain joins TRBV9 and TRBJ1-3, with TRBD1 matching 7 bases. The CDR3 extends over 17 amino acids. With 0 bases clipped from V and 0 bases from J, the junction kept 6 bases outside the gene matches. Germline loops: CDR1 SGDLS, CDR2 YYNGEE. Here the CDR3 reads CASSVGAGTASGNTIYF. The CDR3, as DNA: TGTGCCAGCAGCGTAGGGGCAGGGACAGCCTCTGGAAACACCATATATTTT.

The V gene is TRBV6-5, the J gene TRBJ1-6, with D hard to call. CDR3 length: 15 residues. V was trimmed by 6 bases and J by 5 bases, leaving 14 bases between them. CDR1 and CDR2 (germline): MNHEY, SVGAGI. The CDR3 DNA reads as TGTGCCAGCAGCCGAGACATTCACAATAATTCACCCCTCCACTTT. Translated: CASSRDIHNNSPLHF.

The J gene is TRBJ2-5, the V gene TRBV5-4; D is unresolved. The CDR3 runs to 13 residues. V shed 4 bases and J shed 1 base, with 8 bases lying between them. CDR1 and CDR2 from the germline V gene are SGHNT and YYREEE (reference sequence). This chain's CDR3 is CASSPQVQETQYF. CDR3 in DNA: TGTGCCAGCAGCCCTCAGGTCCAAGAGACCCAGTACTTC.

The chain is built from TRBV2 and TRBJ2-3; no clear D gene. There are 14 residues in the CDR3. CDR1 SNHLY and CDR2 FYNNEI come from the germline V gene. Trimming shortened V by 2 bases and J by 2 bases, and 8 bases separated the two germline ends. The chain's CDR3 is CASSEWSFTDTQYF. The DNA of the CDR3 is TGTGCCAGCAGTGAATGGAGTTTCACAGATACGCAGTATTTT. Drawing the rest from reference TRBV2 and TRBJ2-3, the complete variable domain is EPEVTQTPSHQVTQMGQEVILRCVPISNHLYFYWYRQILGQKVEFLVSFYNNEISEKSEIFDDQFSVERPDGSNFTLKIRSTKLEDSAMYFCASSEWSFTDTQYFGPGTRLTVL.

V gene TRBV19 combines with J gene TRBJ1-5; maybe TRBD1 (6 bases). This CDR3 comprises 14 residues. Trimming shortened V by 9 bases and J by 0 bases, and 12 bases separated the two germline ends. CDR1 is LNHDA, CDR2 SQIVND, per germline (reference sequence). The CDR3 DNA reads TGTGCCAGCCAGACAGGACTTAGCAATCAGCCCCAGCATTTT. Its translation is CASQTGLSNQPQHF. The full variable domain, completed using reference TRBV19 and TRBJ1-5, is DGGITQSPKYLFRKEGQNVTLSCEQNLNHDAMYWYRQDPGQGLRLIYYSQIVNDFQKGDIAEGYSVSREKKESFPLTVTSAQKNPTAFYLCASQTGLSNQPQHFGDGTRLSIL.

The gene calls are TRBV4-1 and TRBJ2-7; no firm D call. V dropped 1 base and J dropped 1 base, with 11 bases sitting between them. CDR1 is MGHRA and CDR2 is YSYEKL in the germline V gene. The CDR3 extends over 15 amino acids. The CDR3 DNA reads as TGCGCCAGCAGCCAAGCCACCTCACGGTCCTACGAGCAGTACTTC. Translation gives CASSQATSRSYEQYF.

V and J are TRBV2 and TRBJ1-3; TRBD1 might be the D (5 bases). In germline, CDR1 is SNHLY, CDR2 FYNNEI. The CDR3 runs to 15 residues. The V and J ends lost 4 bases and 0 bases respectively, with 10 bases between them. CDR3 nucleotides: TGTGCCAGCAGTGTTACAGGAAGCTCTGGAAACACCATATATTTT. Translating gives CASSVTGSSGNTIYF.

The chain carries TRBV9 and TRBJ2-1, with 9 positions matching TRBD2. The CDR3 runs to 17 residues. The V gene's germline CDR1 is SGDLS and CDR2 YYNGEE. Trimming cost V 0 bases and J 6 bases; bases outside gene matches: 10. The DNA of the CDR3 is TGTGCCAGCAGCGTAGCCGGCTTAGCGGGAGTTCGCAATGAGCAGTTCTTC. Translating it yields CASSVAGLAGVRNEQFF.

The V call is TRBV5-1, the J call TRBJ1-4, with 7 bases fitting TRBD1. The V segment lost 2 bases and the J segment 7 bases; nucleotides outside the gene matches: 8. Germline CDR1 and CDR2: SGHRS and YFSETQ. CDR3 length: 15 amino acids. The CDR3 spells CASSFLGDRSEKLFF. In nucleotides, the CDR3 is TGCGCCAGCAGCTTTTTAGGGGACAGATCTGAAAAACTGTTTTTT. Variable domain in full (rest from reference TRBV5-1 and TRBJ1-4): KAGVTQTPRYLIKTRGQQVTLSCSPISGHRSVSWYQQTPGQGLQFLFEYFSETQRNKGNFPGRFSGRQFSNSRSEMNVSTLELGDSALYLCASSFLGDRSEKLFFGSGTQLSVL.

The chain links TRBV7-9 to TRBJ1-2; 9 bases are a match to TRBD1. This CDR3 spans 14 amino acids. Trimming removed 5 bases from V and 5 bases from J; junction bases left unmatched: 6. Germline lookup yields CDR1 SEHNR and CDR2 FQNEAQ (reference sequence). The CDR3 protein is CASSPATGGYGYTF. DNA for the CDR3: TGTGCCAGCAGCCCCGCGACAGGGGGTTATGGCTACACCTTC.

The rearrangement links TRBV29-1 to TRBJ1-2; D might be TRBD1 (5 bases). The CDR3 spans 11 residues. Germline loops: CDR1 SQVTM, CDR2 ANQGSEA. V gave up 6 bases and J gave up 3 bases, with 8 bases separating them. CDR3 nucleotide sequence: TGCAGCGTCAGGGTTGACTATGGCTACACCTTC. Encoded protein: CSVRVDYGYTF.

The CDR3 reads CARPQGRHYGYTF. In DNA, the CDR3 is TGCGCCAGGCCCCAGGGGCGCCATTATGGCTACACCTTC. This chain uses TRBV23-1 with TRBJ1-2; tentatively, D is TRBD1 (6 bases). TRBV23-1 is recorded as an ORF, its role being uncertain. CDR3 length: 13 amino acids. Trimming shortened V by 9 bases and J by 5 bases, and 16 bases separated the two germline ends.

Note on this clone: Other nucleotide sequences from this sample produce the same CDR3. This chain connects TRBV6-2 or TRBV6-3 to TRBJ1-2; 7 bases align to TRBD1. The V segment lost 5 bases and the J segment 4 bases; nucleotides outside the gene matches: 1. The CDR3 has 12 amino acids. Per germline, CDR1 MNHEY and CDR2 SVGEGT. CDR3 DNA: TGTGCCAGCAGTCGGGACAGCTATGGCTACACCTTC. This gives the protein CASSRDSYGYTF.

This chain connects TRBV13 to TRBJ2-1; D is unclear. The CDR3 spans 14 residues. The ends were cut back, 5 bases at V and 3 bases at J, with 11 bases in the middle. Germline CDR1 is PRHDT and CDR2 is FYEKMQ (reference sequence). CDR3 loop: CASSPLRIYNEQFF. CDR3 nucleotide sequence: TGTGCCAGCAGCCCTTTGAGGATCTACAATGAGCAGTTCTTC.

The genes are TRBV19 and TRBJ2-1; 11 bases match TRBD2. Germline V gene sequence: CDR1 LNHDA, CDR2 SQIVND (reference sequence). This CDR3 has 15 residues. J was trimmed by 6 bases and V by 5 bases; bases with no gene match: 6. The CDR3 coding sequence is TGTGCCAGTAGTTTACTAGCGGGGGAGTTCAATGAGCAGTTCTTC. It codes for CASSLLAGEFNEQFF.

This chain uses TRBV7-5 with TRBJ1-2; the table's D call TRBD1 went unverified against the DNA. TRBV7-5 represents a pseudogene. This CDR3 spans 16 amino acids. The CDR3 sequence: CARSLADSRANYGYTF. In nucleotides, the CDR3 is TGTGCCAGAAGCTTAGCCGACAGTAGAGCTAACTATGGCTACACCTTC.